A single sample gave rise to the 11 T cell receptor beta chains below, sequenced in a study of beta chain features in type 1 diabetes. Their antigens are not known. Overall study results and limits: For Type 1 diabetes patients, all four CD4+ subsets carried TCRB CDR3s that were moderately but significantly shorter.

Expressed TCRB transcripts were sequenced because the entire RNA isolate underwent reverse transcription. Here immunoSEQ multiplex PCR was the method, and the copy in TCRdb shows in-frame clones only, minus some. The data hold more than 200,000 clones, with more than 15% observed a single time. Source material: naive CD4+ T cells from blood. These receptors all stem from a man between 25 and 39 years old with type 1 diabetes.

This rearrangement joins TRBV18 to TRBJ1-3; the D is unclear. In germline, CDR1 is KGHSH, CDR2 LQKENI. V was trimmed by 5 bases and J by 1 base, leaving 27 bases between them. The CDR3 consists of 20 residues. CDR3 amino acids: CASSTLTGIGWGESGNTIYF. CDR3 bases: TGTGCCAGCTCAACGCTGACGGGTATCGGCTGGGGAGAATCTGGAAACACCATATATTTT.

V and J are TRBV30 and TRBJ2-5; TRBD2 aligns across 12 bases. CDR3 length: 15 amino acids. V shed 3 bases, J shed 2 bases, and the junction held 4 bases outside the gene matches. Per the germline V gene, CDR1 is GTSNPN and CDR2 is SVGIG (reference sequence). The CDR3 protein is CAWSPGLAGQETQYF. The CDR3 DNA is TGTGCCTGGAGCCCTGGACTAGCGGGACAAGAGACCCAGTACTTC.

This clone was counted between two and nine times. Other DNA sequences within the sample encode an identical CDR3. The chain joins TRBV29-1 to TRBJ1-1, with D unclear. Germline CDR1 SQVTM, CDR2 ANQGSEA. V was trimmed by 6 bases and J by 0 bases, leaving 11 bases between them. This CDR3 contains 13 residues. The CDR3 bases are TGCAGCGTAGCCAGACCAATGAACACTGAAGCTTTCTTT. It is translated as CSVARPMNTEAFF.

A few counts support this clone. The chain is built from TRBV23-1 and TRBJ2-1; D is possibly TRBD2 (6 bases). TRBV23-1 is flagged as an ORF with uncertain function. The CDR3 consists of 14 residues. Trimming removed 2 bases from V and 5 bases from J, with 10 bases in between. In DNA, the CDR3 is TGCGCCAGCAGTCAACTTTGCGGGGACAATGAGCAGTTCTTC. It yields the protein CASSQLCGDNEQFF.

Only a few counts were recorded for this clone. Sequence at one end of the junction differs from germline and may be a read error. The chain uses TRBV18 and TRBJ2-7; 9 bases map to TRBD1. The CDR3 length is 13 residues. From germline, CDR1 is KGHSH and CDR2 LQKENI. CDR3 amino acids: CASSPQGAREQYF. The DNA for the CDR3 is TGTGCCAGCTCCCCACAGGGGGCCCGCGAGCAGTACTTC. Using reference TRBV18 and TRBJ2-7 for the parts outside the CDR3, the full variable domain is NAGVMQNPRHLVRRRGQEARLRCSPMKGHSHVYWYRQLPEEGLKFMVYLQKENIIDESGMPKERFSAEFPKEGPSILRIQQVVRGDSAAYFCASSPQGAREQYFGPGTRLTVT.

The V gene is TRBV23-1, the J gene TRBJ2-5; weak D call: TRBD2 (5 bases). TRBV23-1 is filed as an ORF, its function uncertain. The CDR3 consists of 15 residues. Trimming cost V 0 bases and J 5 bases, with 13 bases left between them. CDR3: CASSQSRFSGETQYF. The CDR3 DNA is TGCGCCAGCAGTCAATCAAGATTCTCGGGGGAGACCCAGTACTTC.

This clone has more than one count but fewer than ten. V gene TRBV7-2 combines with J gene TRBJ2-1; 10 bases match TRBD2. Per the germline V gene, CDR1 is SGHTA and CDR2 is FQGNSA. Losses at the gene ends were 0 bases for V and 9 bases for J; bases not matched to a gene: 5. The length of the CDR3 is 15 residues. The CDR3, as DNA: TGTGCCAGCAGCTTAGCGCTAGCGGGAGCCCCTGAGCAGTTCTTC. It translates to CASSLALAGAPEQFF.

The chain has TRBV9 and TRBJ2-3, with 14 bases that match TRBD2. The CDR3 runs to 16 residues. J gave up 6 bases and V 5 bases, and 8 bases lay outside the gene matches. Germline loops: CDR1 SGDLS, CDR2 YYNGEE. The CDR3 bases are TGTGCCAGCAGTACCGGGACTAGCGGGAGTCCGGATACGCAGTATTTT. Residues: CASSTGTSGSPDTQYF.

The chain combines TRBV5-8 with TRBJ2-5; D perhaps matches TRBD2 (6 bases). Between the trimmed V and J ends, which lost 4 bases and 1 base, there was a span of 11 bases. Germline V CDR1 and CDR2: SGHTS, YDEGEE. The CDR3 runs 14 residues. CDR3 in DNA: TGTGCCAGCAGCGGGAGGACTGTCCAAGAGACCCAGTACTTC. Encoded protein: CASSGRTVQETQYF.

This clone was observed a few times. Other nucleotide sequences from this sample produce the same CDR3. The chain has TRBV2 and TRBJ2-6; D gene unclear. The V end was cut by 1 base, the J end by 2 bases, with 6 bases between. The CDR3 runs to 15 residues. Germline values: CDR1 SNHLY, CDR2 FYNNEI. CDR3 sequence: CASSEGGAGANVLTF. CDR3 nucleotide sequence: TGTGCCAGCAGTGAAGGTGGTGCTGGGGCCAACGTCCTGACTTTC.

The V gene is TRBV15, the J gene TRBJ2-3, with TRBD2 matching 9 bases. CDR3 size: 14 residues. In germline, CDR1 is LNHNV, CDR2 YYDKDF (reference sequence). V lost 3 bases and J lost 5; bases outside the gene matches: 3. The CDR3, as DNA: TGTGCCACCAGCAGCTTACTAGCGGGAGATACGCAGTATTTT. Translated, it gives CATSSLLAGDTQYF.